Listed here are 4 T cell receptor beta chains from one sample, sequenced in a study of cytomegalovirus exposure and HLA in healthy donors. With 60 Vbeta and 13 Jbeta primers, the PCR was carried out. Assay: immunoSEQ multiplex PCR; the TCRdb copy retains only in-frame clones and omits some. The sample comprises approximately 100,000 clones, roughly three quarters of which are singletons, and 3% to 4% rests with the top ten. The source material was PBMCs. The receptors shown here come from a woman aged 45-60 years in good health and CMV-seropositive.

The rearrangement uses TRBV5-6 and TRBJ1-5, with 7 bases matching TRBD1. Trimming at V came to 1 base and at J to 1 base, leaving 11 bases not matched to a gene. Germline V lookup: CDR1 SGHDT, CDR2 YYEEEE. This CDR3 spans 18 amino acids. CDR3 in DNA: TGTGCCAGCAGCTTGAGGCTCACAGGGGATGGGAGCAATCAGCCCCAGCATTTT. Translating it yields CASSLRLTGDGSNQPQHF.

This chain joins TRBV9 and TRBJ2-1, with 8 bases that match TRBD1. Germline V CDR1 and CDR2: SGDLS, YYNGEE. The CDR3 has 14 amino acids. Unmatched junction bases numbered 1, after V lost 3 bases and J lost 2 bases. Here the CDR3 reads CASSATGAYNEQFF. For the CDR3, the DNA is TGTGCCAGCAGCGCGACAGGGGCCTACAATGAGCAGTTCTTC.

V is TRBV7-8 and J is TRBJ2-1; 8 bases match TRBD2. Germline lookup yields CDR1 SGHVS and CDR2 FQNEAQ. With 5 bases clipped from V and 9 bases from J, the junction kept 15 bases outside the gene matches. This CDR3 has 16 amino acids. CDR3 nucleotides: TGTGCCAGCAGCCTACCCCTCGCGGGAGGCCAGCTTGAGCAGTTCTTC. This gives the protein CASSLPLAGGQLEQFF.

The chain employs TRBV9 and TRBJ1-5; D is undetermined. The V gene lost 4 bases and the J gene lost 9 bases, with 14 bases spanning the gap. Germline V gene sequence: CDR1 SGDLS, CDR2 YYNGEE. The CDR3 is made up of 13 amino acids. This CDR3 is CASSSDGKGPQHF. Written as DNA, the CDR3 is TGTGCCAGCAGCTCAGACGGGAAGGGGCCCCAGCATTTT.